A selection of T cell receptor beta chains follows, all from one sample in a study of blood T cells in healthy people across ages. MiXCR was run by TCRdb on the 5' RACE reads, yielding one entry per CDR3 protein. The table records around 1,600,000 distinct CDR3 sequences, roughly 43% of them present only once. The specimen was blood. These TCRs come from a woman between 18 and 30 years old in good health. CDR3s include the opening cysteine and the closing phenylalanine or tryptophan. A D gene is named only where the DNA matches it firmly.

V gene	D gene	J gene	CDR3 protein
TRBV12-3/TRBV12-4	TRBD1	NA	CASSVHKLGQGSRETQYF
TRBV5-1	NA	TRBJ1-5	CASSLLPGGGFQPQHF
TRBV14	NA	TRBJ2-7	CASSLRGWAHSYEQYF
TRBV24-1	TRBD1	TRBJ2-3	CATSANRGPTDTQYF
TRBV3-1	TRBD2	TRBJ2-1	CASSPIRGAYNEQFF
TRBV12-3/TRBV12-4	NA	TRBJ1-1	CASSYDRPNTEAFF
TRBV7-2	NA	TRBJ2-7	CASSSGTSISYEQYF
TRBV4-1	TRBD1	TRBJ2-1	CASSRLQGVNTYNEQFF
TRBV10-3	TRBD2	TRBJ2-7	CAISVGLAGGRNEQYF
TRBV21-1	NA	TRBJ2-1	CASSKARGSTYNEQFF
TRBV11-2	NA	TRBJ1-1	CASRASWGTEAFF
TRBV3-1	NA	TRBJ1-1	CASSPFTTGEVEAFF
TRBV6-5	NA	TRBJ1-4	CASSYEAATNEKLFF
TRBV27	NA	TRBJ2-1	CASGTQYNEQFF
TRBV27	NA	TRBJ1-1	CASSFRGDGTEAFF
TRBV6-2/TRBV6-3	NA	TRBJ2-5	CASSYSIGGGWETQYF